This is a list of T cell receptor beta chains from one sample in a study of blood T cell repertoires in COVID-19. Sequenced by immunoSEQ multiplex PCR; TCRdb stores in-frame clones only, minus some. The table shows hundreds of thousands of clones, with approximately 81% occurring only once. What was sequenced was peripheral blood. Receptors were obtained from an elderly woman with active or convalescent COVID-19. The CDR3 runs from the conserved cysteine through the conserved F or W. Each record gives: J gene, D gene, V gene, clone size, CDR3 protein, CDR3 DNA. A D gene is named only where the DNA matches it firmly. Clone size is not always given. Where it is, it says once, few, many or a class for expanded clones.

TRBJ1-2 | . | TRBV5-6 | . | CASSLAYGQPNYGYTF | TGTGCCAGCAGCTTGGCCTATGGACAGCCTAACTATGGCTACACCTTC
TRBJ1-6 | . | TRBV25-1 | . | CASRQTGVNSPLHF | TGTGCCAGCAGACAGACAGGCGTAAATTCACCCCTCCACTTT
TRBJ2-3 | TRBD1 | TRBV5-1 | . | CASSPDRAADTQYF | TGCGCCAGCAGCCCAGACAGGGCGGCAGATACGCAGTATTTT
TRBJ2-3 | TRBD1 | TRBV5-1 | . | CASRLSRDSYLGTDTQYF | TGCGCCAGCAGGTTAAGCCGGGACAGTTACCTAGGCACAGATACGCAGTATTTT
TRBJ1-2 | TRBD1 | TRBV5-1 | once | CASSDDRGGGYTF | TGCGCCAGCAGCGATGACAGGGGCGGTGGCTACACCTTC
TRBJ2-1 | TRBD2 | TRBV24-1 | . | CATSEDPAGGYNEQFF | TGTGCCACCAGTGAGGACCCAGCGGGGGGTTACAATGAGCAGTTCTTC
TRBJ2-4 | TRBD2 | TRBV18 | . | CASSPTSGESYF | TGTGCCAGCTCACCAACTAGCGGGGAATCGTACTTC
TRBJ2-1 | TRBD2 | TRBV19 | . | CASKWTSGTEGNNEQFF | TGTGCCAGTAAATGGACTAGCGGGACCGAAGGAAACAATGAGCAGTTCTTC
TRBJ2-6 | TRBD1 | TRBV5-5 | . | CASLGGQPHSGVNVLTF | TGTGCCAGTTTAGGGGGACAGCCGCACTCTGGGGTCAACGTCCTGACTTTC
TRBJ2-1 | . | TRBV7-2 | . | CASSWSLGLANNEQFF | TGTGCCAGCAGCTGGAGCCTGGGACTGGCGAACAATGAGCAGTTCTTC
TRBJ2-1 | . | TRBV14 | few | CASSQFQISEQFF | TGTGCCAGCAGCCAATTTCAGATAAGTGAGCAGTTCTTC
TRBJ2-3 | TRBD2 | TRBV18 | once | CASSIGTSGTGADTQYF | TGTGCCAGCTCGATCGGGACTAGCGGGACTGGAGCAGATACGCAGTATTTT
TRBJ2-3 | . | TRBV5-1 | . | CASSSLPGGQDTDTQYF | TGCGCCAGCAGCTCCCTTCCGGGGGGACAGGACACAGATACGCAGTATTTT
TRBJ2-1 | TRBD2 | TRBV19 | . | CASSIGGGGASVEQFF | TGTGCCAGTAGTATCGGAGGCGGGGGGGCAAGTGTTGAGCAGTTCTTC
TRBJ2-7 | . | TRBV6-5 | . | CASSYDRQSYEQYF | TGTGCCAGCAGTTACGACAGGCAGTCCTACGAGCAGTACTTC
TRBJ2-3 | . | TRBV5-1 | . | CASSSSDTQYF | TGCGCCAGCAGCTCCTCAGATACGCAGTATTTT
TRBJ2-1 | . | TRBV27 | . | CASSPVSLSYNEQFF | TGTGCCAGCAGTCCTGTCTCCCTCTCCTACAATGAGCAGTTCTTC
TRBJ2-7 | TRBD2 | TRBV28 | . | CASSLDLAGGLFTEQYF | TGTGCCAGCAGTTTAGACCTAGCGGGGGGCCTATTCACCGAGCAGTACTTC
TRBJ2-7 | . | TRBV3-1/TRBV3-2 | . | CASRTKDEQYF | TGTGCCAGCAGGACAAAGGACGAGCAGTACTTC
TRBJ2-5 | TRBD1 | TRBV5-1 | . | CASSDPRTGEETQYF | TGCGCCAGCAGCGACCCTCGGACAGGGGAAGAGACCCAGTACTTC
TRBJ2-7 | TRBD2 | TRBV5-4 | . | CASSLDSGRGREQYF | TGTGCCAGCAGCTTGGATAGCGGGAGAGGCCGCGAGCAGTACTTC
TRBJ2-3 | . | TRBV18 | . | CASSLRDWPDTQYF | TGTGCCAGCTCACTCCGGGACTGGCCAGATACGCAGTATTTT
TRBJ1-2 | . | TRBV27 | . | CASSFRRDDGYTF | TGTGCCAGCAGTTTCCGCAGGGATGACGGCTACACCTTC
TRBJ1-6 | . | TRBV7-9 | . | CASSLRQGVDSPLHF | TGTGCCAGCAGCTTACGTCAGGGTGTGGATTCACCCCTCCACTTT
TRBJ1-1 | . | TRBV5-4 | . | CASSLEAGGTEAFF | TGTGCCAGCAGCTTGGAGGCAGGAGGTACTGAAGCTTTCTTT
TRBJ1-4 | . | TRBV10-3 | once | CAASGDYATNEKLFF | TGTGCCGCTTCGGGGGACTATGCAACTAATGAAAAACTGTTTTTT
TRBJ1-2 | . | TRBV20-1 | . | CSASPGSGYTF | TGCAGTGCTAGTCCCGGGTCTGGCTACACCTTC
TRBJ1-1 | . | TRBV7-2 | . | CASSYDKYTEAFF | TGTGCCAGCAGTTATGACAAATACACTGAAGCTTTCTTT
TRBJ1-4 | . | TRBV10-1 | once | CASERGVNEKLFF | TGCGCCAGCGAGCGGGGGGTCAATGAAAAACTGTTTTTT
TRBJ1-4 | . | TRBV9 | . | CASSVGEGTGKLFF | TGTGCCAGCAGCGTAGGGGAGGGAACAGGAAAACTGTTTTTT
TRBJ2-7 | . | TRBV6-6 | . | CATNRGGYEQYF | TGTGCCACCAACAGGGGGGGGTACGAGCAGTACTTC
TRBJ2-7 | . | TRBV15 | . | CATRGEDEQYF | TGTGCCACCAGGGGGGAGGACGAGCAGTACTTC
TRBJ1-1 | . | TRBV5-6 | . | CASSLMTVEEAFF | TGTGCCAGCAGCTTGATGACAGTGGAAGAGGCTTTCTTT
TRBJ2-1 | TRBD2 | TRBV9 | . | CASSSSGLAGGVEQFF | TGTGCCAGCAGCTCCTCGGGACTAGCGGGAGGAGTTGAGCAGTTCTTC
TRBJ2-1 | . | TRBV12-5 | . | CASGLGGGEQFF | TGTGCTAGTGGGCTAGGGGGTGGTGAGCAGTTCTTC
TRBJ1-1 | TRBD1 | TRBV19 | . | CASRRDRGSEAFF | TGTGCCAGTAGACGTGACAGGGGTAGCGAAGCTTTCTTT
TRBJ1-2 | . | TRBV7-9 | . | CASSLSGQSFSSRYGYTF | TGTGCCAGCAGCTTATCTGGACAGTCATTTTCGAGTAGGTATGGCTACACCTTC
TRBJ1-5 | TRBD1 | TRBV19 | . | CASSWDRDSNQPQHF | TGTGCCAGTAGTTGGGACAGGGACAGCAATCAGCCCCAGCATTTT
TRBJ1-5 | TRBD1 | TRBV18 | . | CASSHFDRGRNQPQHF | TGTGCCAGCTCACACTTCGACAGGGGGCGCAATCAGCCCCAGCATTTT
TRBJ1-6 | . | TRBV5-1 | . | CASSLSARGNSPLHF | TGCGCCAGCAGCTTGTCGGCAAGAGGGAATTCACCCCTCCACTTT
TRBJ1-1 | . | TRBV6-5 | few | CASSYEVGTEAFF | TGTGCCAGCAGTTACGAGGTGGGCACTGAAGCTTTCTTT
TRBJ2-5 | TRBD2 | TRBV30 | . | CAWSTGGSQETQYF | TGTGCCTGGAGTACGGGAGGATCCCAAGAGACCCAGTACTTC
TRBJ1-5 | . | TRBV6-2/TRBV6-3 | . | CASSAQGRNQPQHF | TGTGCCAGCAGTGCTCAGGGAAGGAACCAGCCCCAGCATTTT
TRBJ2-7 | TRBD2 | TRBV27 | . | CASSLLAGSYEQYF | TGTGCCAGCAGTCTTCTAGCGGGAAGTTACGAGCAGTACTTC
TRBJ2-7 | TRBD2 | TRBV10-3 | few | CAISGLAGAYEQYF | TGTGCCATCAGTGGACTAGCGGGTGCGTACGAGCAGTACTTC
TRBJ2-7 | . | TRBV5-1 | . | CASSVQGGRVTYEQYF | TGCGCCAGCAGCGTTCAAGGCGGCAGGGTAACCTACGAGCAGTACTTC
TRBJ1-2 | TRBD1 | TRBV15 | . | CATSRIQGYGYTF | TGTGCCACCAGCAGAATACAGGGGTATGGCTACACCTTC